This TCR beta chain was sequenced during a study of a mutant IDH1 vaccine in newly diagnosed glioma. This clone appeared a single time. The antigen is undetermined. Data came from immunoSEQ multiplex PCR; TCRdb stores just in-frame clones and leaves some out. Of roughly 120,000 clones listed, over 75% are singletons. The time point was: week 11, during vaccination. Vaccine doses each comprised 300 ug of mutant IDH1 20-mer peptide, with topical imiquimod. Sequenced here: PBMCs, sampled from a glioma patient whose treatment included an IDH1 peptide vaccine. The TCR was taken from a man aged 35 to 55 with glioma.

The CDR3, as DNA: TGTGCCAGCAGCCCGGCGACGGGACAGGGAGATACGCAGTATTTT. This codes for CASSPATGQGDTQYF. The rearrangement uses TRBV5-4 and TRBJ2-3, with 9 nucleotides matching TRBD1. From germline, CDR1 is SGHNT and CDR2 YYREEE (reference sequence). The CDR3 spans 15 residues. V shed 4 bases and J 5 bases; nucleotides not matched to a gene: 8. Using reference TRBV5-4 and TRBJ2-3 for the parts outside the CDR3, the full variable domain is ETGVTQSPTHLIKTRGQQVTLRCSSQSGHNTVSWYQQALGQGPQFIFQYYREEENGRGNFPPRFSGLQFPNYSSELNVNALELDDSALYLCASSPATGQGDTQYFGPGTRLTVL.